This TCR beta chain was captured in a study of CD8 T cells in Susac syndrome. Across the study: There were over 5 sequenced Susac syndrome patients with active disease and about 8 in remission.

Sequencing of TCR beta was carried out in blood CD8+ and CD4+ T cells. Negative isolation yielded CD4+ and CD8+ T cells, and FACS enriched TEMRA cells. RNA, at 0.5 to 1 ug, was reverse transcribed with random hexamers. Amplification of TCR beta CDR3 used immunoSEQ multiplex PCR across 54 Vbeta and 13 Jbeta. TCRdb used MiXCR to reprocess the immunoSEQ multiplex PCR reads, holding one entry per CDR3 protein. The sample lists around 200,000 distinct CDR3 sequences; roughly 94% were seen once. This clonotype originated in a human donor with Susac syndrome. Specimen: CD4+ T cells from PBMCs.

CDR3 in amino acids: CASSPRGSSSNQPQHF. CDR3 DNA sequence: TGTGCCAGCAGTCCACGGGGGTCCTCTAGCAATCAGCCCCAGCATTTT. The chain is built from TRBV28 and TRBJ1-5; a weak D match, TRBD1 (5 bases). This CDR3 spans 16 amino acids. Per germline, CDR1 MDHEN and CDR2 SYDVKM. V was trimmed by 5 bases and J by 0 bases, leaving 14 bases between them.